This entry lists 20 T cell receptor beta chains sequenced from one sample in a study of T cells in Graves' hyperthyroidism and ophthalmopathy. TCR beta CDR3 region amplification was performed from RNA transcripts. Primed by the HTBI set, a first-round RT-PCR was run on the TCR CDR3. TCRdb passed the multiplex PCR reads through MiXCR, listing each CDR3 protein once. This sample yields hundreds of thousands of distinct CDR3 sequences, of which about two fifths are seen a single time; 8% to 9% belongs to the top ten. The sequenced sample was blood. These receptor sequences come from a man between 18 and 29 years old with Graves' hyperthyroidism.

This clonotype was counted between two and nine times. The CDR3 DNA reads as TGTGCCAGCAGCTTGGGACATCTCTCCTATAATTCACCCCTCCACTTT. It is translated as CASSLGHLSYNSPLHF. The chain combines TRBV7-9 with TRBJ1-6; D is possibly TRBD1 (6 bases). The CDR3 consists of 16 residues. Germline assignment: CDR1 SEHNR and CDR2 FQNEAQ (reference sequence). V was trimmed by 3 bases and J by 0 bases, leaving 9 bases between them. The full variable domain, in which reference TRBV7-9 and TRBJ1-6 provide the parts outside the CDR3, is DTGVSQNPRHKITKRGQNVTFRCDPISEHNRLYWYRQTLGQGPEFLTYFQNEAQLEKSRLLSDRFSAERPKGSFSTLEIQRTEQGDSAMYLCASSLGHLSYNSPLHFGNGTRLTVT.

In its sample, this clonotype was seen many times. A much larger clonotype is one base distant, so this may be a read error. This chain connects TRBV5-6 to TRBJ1-5, with D possibly TRBD1 on 6 matching bases. Germline lookup yields CDR1 SGHDT and CDR2 YYEEEE. CDR3 size: 14 residues. Trimming left V 1 base short and J 3 bases short, with 8 bases between. The CDR3 bases are TGTGCCAGCAGCTTGACAGGGATCAATCAGCCCCAGCATTTT. Residues: CASSLTGINQPQHF.

The chain has TRBV11-3 and TRBJ2-7; TRBD1 is a possible D gene (6 bases). The germline V gene encodes CDR1 SGHNT and CDR2 YENEEA. The V and J ends lost 5 bases and 0 bases respectively, with 14 bases between them. The CDR3 is made up of 15 amino acids. The CDR3 reads CASSPPDRSSYEQYF. For the CDR3, the DNA is TGTGCCAGCAGCCCCCCTGACAGGAGCTCCTACGAGCAGTACTTC.

The chain couples TRBV28 to TRBJ2-5, with unresolved D. V dropped 2 bases and J dropped 3 bases, with 7 bases sitting between them. Germline V gives CDR1 MDHEN, CDR2 SYDVKM. CDR3 length: 13 amino acids. DNA of the CDR3: TGTGCCAGCAGTTTACACAGCGAAGAGACCCAGTACTTC. Translation: CASSLHSEETQYF.

This chain uses TRBV7-9 with TRBJ1-3, with a tentative D call TRBD1 (6 bases). V was shortened by 4 bases and J by 6 bases, with 19 bases between the two germline ends. The CDR3 spans 16 residues. Germline loops: CDR1 SEHNR, CDR2 FQNEAQ (reference sequence). CDR3 loop: CASSSHVGQSSNTIYF. The DNA for the CDR3 is TGTGCCAGCAGCTCTCATGTCGGACAGTCTTCAAACACCATATATTTT. The full variable domain, completed using reference TRBV7-9 and TRBJ1-3, is DTGVSQNPRHKITKRGQNVTFRCDPISEHNRLYWYRQTLGQGPEFLTYFQNEAQLEKSRLLSDRFSAERPKGSFSTLEIQRTEQGDSAMYLCASSSHVGQSSNTIYFGEGSWLTVV.

This clonotype was seen more than once but under ten times. V and J are TRBV4-1 and TRBJ2-7; 8 bases line up with TRBD2. CDR1 and CDR2 from the germline V gene are MGHRA and YSYEKL. V trimming: 0 bases; J trimming: 0 bases; junction bases outside the gene matches: 4. This CDR3 spans 16 amino acids. The DNA for the CDR3 is TGCGCCAGCAGCCAAGAAGCGGGAGTTGCCTCCTACGAGCAGTACTTC. The encoded protein is CASSQEAGVASYEQYF.

This clonotype was detected only a few times. At one end the junction does not follow the germline gene, possibly because of a read error. This chain uses TRBV2 with TRBJ2-7; a weak D match, TRBD2 (6 bases). From germline, CDR1 is SNHLY and CDR2 FYNNEI. CDR3 length: 13 amino acids. In DNA, the CDR3 is TGTACCAGCAGTGAAATGGGCGCGGGGGAGCAGTACTTC. This codes for CTSSEMGAGEQYF.

The table lists this clonotype with a count of one. The chain joins TRBV7-9 to TRBJ2-1; 7 bases fit TRBD2. Germline assignment: CDR1 SEHNR and CDR2 FQNEAQ (reference sequence). The CDR3 loop spans 14 amino acids. V shed 7 bases, J shed 0 bases, and the junction held 3 bases outside the gene matches. In DNA form, the CDR3 reads TGTGCCAGCAATGGCGGGAGCTCCTACAATGAGCAGTTCTTC. It specifies CASNGGSSYNEQFF.

As for this clonotype: The junction does not match germline at one end; this may be a read error. V gene TRBV6-4 combines with J gene TRBJ2-5, with D tentatively TRBD2 (5 bases). CDR3 length: 13 residues. Germline lookup yields CDR1 MRHNA and CDR2 SNTAGT. Here the CDR3 DNA reads TGTGCCAGCAGTAACGGACTCCAAGAGCCCCAGTACTTC. Its translation: CASSNGLQEPQYF.

This clonotype was recorded at least ten times. The chain joins TRBV29-1 to TRBJ2-2, with 7 nucleotides matching TRBD2. This CDR3 has 15 amino acids. Germline V CDR1 and CDR2: SQVTM, ANQGSEA. V shed 4 bases, J shed 8 bases, and the junction held 13 bases outside the gene matches. The CDR3 region is CSVASASGMGGELFF. For the CDR3, the DNA is TGCAGCGTTGCGTCAGCCAGCGGGATGGGGGGGGAGCTGTTTTTT.

In this sample, this clonotype turned up once. The chain employs TRBV29-1 and TRBJ2-5; no definite D call. CDR3 length: 10 residues. The germline V gene encodes CDR1 SQVTM and CDR2 ANQGSEA. Trimming removed 8 bases from V and 5 bases from J, with 9 bases in between. DNA for the CDR3: TGCAGCATCGAGGAGGAGACCCAGTACTTC. This encodes CSIEEETQYF.

In its sample, this clonotype was seen a few times. The rearrangement joins TRBV7-9 to TRBJ2-5; D is uncertain. Germline V gene sequence: CDR1 SEHNR, CDR2 FQNEAQ (reference sequence). The CDR3 length is 14 residues. V lost 3 bases and J lost 3, with 11 bases in between. CDR3 coding DNA: TGTGCCAGCAGCTTTTCCAGGATTGAAGAGACCCAGTACTTC. This translates into CASSFSRIEETQYF.

In its sample, this clonotype was seen many times. This chain uses TRBV10-1 with TRBJ1-1; no clear D. This CDR3 region has 16 residues. Germline V gene sequence: CDR1 WNHNN, CDR2 SYGVQD (reference sequence). The ends were cut back, 3 bases at V and 0 bases at J, with 14 bases in the middle. This CDR3 is CASSDRIGFMNTEAFF. CDR3 in DNA: TGCGCCAGCAGTGATCGAATTGGGTTCATGAACACTGAAGCTTTCTTT.

A remark on this clonotype: At one of its ends the junction is not consistent with the germline gene, which may arise from a read error. The chain has TRBV7-6 and TRBJ1-1; a possible D gene is TRBD1 (5 bases). This CDR3 comprises 14 residues. Germline lookup yields CDR1 SGHVS and CDR2 FNYEAQ. CDR3 loop: CANSKTGVNTEAFF. CDR3 bases: TGTGCCAACAGCAAGACGGGGGTAAACACTGAAGCTTTCTTT.

Points on this clonotype: Compared with germline, one end of the junction differs, possibly owing to a read error. J is TRBJ2-5 and V is TRBV7-9; possible D gene TRBD2, 8 bases. Germline-derived CDR1 and CDR2 are SEHNR and FQNEAQ (reference sequence). The CDR3 loop spans 13 amino acids. The CDR3 is CASSREGAETQYF. CDR3 nucleotides: TGCGCCAGCAGCCGGGAGGGGGCGGAGACCCAGTACTTC.

This clonotype has ten or more counts. This rearrangement joins TRBV19 to TRBJ1-3; perhaps TRBD1 as D (6 bases). CDR3 length: 15 residues. Trimming stripped 4 bases from V and 0 bases from J, with 10 bases between. From germline, CDR1 is LNHDA and CDR2 SQIVND (reference sequence). The CDR3 DNA sequence: TGTGCCAGTAGTACCGGGACAATCTCTGGAAACACCATATATTTT. As protein: CASSTGTISGNTIYF. The full variable domain, rest sourced from reference TRBV19 and TRBJ1-3, is DGGITQSPKYLFRKEGQNVTLSCEQNLNHDAMYWYRQDPGQGLRLIYYSQIVNDFQKGDIAEGYSVSREKKESFPLTVTSAQKNPTAFYLCASSTGTISGNTIYFGEGSWLTVV.

This clonotype has a single count. This may arise from a read error, as a much more abundant clone is one base away. The rearrangement joins TRBV2 to TRBJ1-1, with D maybe TRBD1 (6 bases). The CDR3 consists of 13 residues. V lost 2 bases and J lost 7, with 11 bases in between. Looked up from germline, CDR1 is SNHLY and CDR2 is FYNNEI. CDR3 sequence: CASSEFGQLEAFF. In DNA form, the CDR3 reads TGTGCCAGCAGTGAATTCGGACAGCTTGAAGCTTTCTTT.

The CDR3 is CSRDRAEPQHF. In DNA, the CDR3 is TGCAGCCGGGACAGGGCGGAGCCCCAGCATTTT. The chain couples TRBV29-1 to TRBJ1-5; 9 nucleotides match TRBD1. CDR1 and CDR2 from the germline V gene are SQVTM and ANQGSEA. The CDR3 runs 11 residues. The junction had 4 bases not matched to a gene; V was cut back by 8 bases and J by 8 bases.

This clonotype was detected only a few times. This sequence joins TRBV29-1 and TRBJ1-2; D possibly corresponds to TRBD1 (5 bases). The germline gives CDR1 SQVTM, CDR2 ANQGSEA. The CDR3 consists of 12 residues. With 4 bases removed from V and 4 bases from J, the gap between germline ends came to 10 bases. The CDR3 sequence: CSVGGRSYGYTF. The CDR3 DNA reads TGCAGCGTTGGGGGGAGAAGCTATGGCTACACCTTC.

The chain employs TRBV20-1 and TRBJ2-5, with D hard to call. The germline V gene has CDR1 DFQATT and CDR2 SNEGSKA (reference sequence). The germline V and J ends were trimmed by 5 bases and 0 bases, with 13 bases remaining between them. CDR3 length: 14 residues. The CDR3 DNA reads TGCAGTGCTGGATGGCTCGGAGACCAAGAGACCCAGTACTTC. Amino acids: CSAGWLGDQETQYF.